This TCR beta chain was sequenced during a study of T cell responses to AZD1222 COVID-19 vaccine. The CDR3 has 15 residues. Germline V CDR1 and CDR2: SEHNR, FQNEAQ (reference sequence). Deletions cut 1 base from V and 4 bases from J, with 13 bases between. Whether given at about 4 or about 12 weeks, second doses were pooled. Measured with immunoSEQ multiplex PCR; TCRdb has only the in-frame clones, and not every one. The table lists about 150,000 clones, approximately 92% of them singletons. The gene calls are TRBV7-9 and TRBJ1-2; D is ambiguous. Here the sequenced sample was peripheral blood, taken 28 days after the second AZD1222 dose. The TCR was taken from an adult who received the AZD1222 COVID-19 vaccine. CDR3 sequence reads: CASSLGSGTLYGYTF. The CDR3 DNA is TGTGCCAGCAGCTTAGGATCTGGCACCCTCTATGGCTACACCTTC.